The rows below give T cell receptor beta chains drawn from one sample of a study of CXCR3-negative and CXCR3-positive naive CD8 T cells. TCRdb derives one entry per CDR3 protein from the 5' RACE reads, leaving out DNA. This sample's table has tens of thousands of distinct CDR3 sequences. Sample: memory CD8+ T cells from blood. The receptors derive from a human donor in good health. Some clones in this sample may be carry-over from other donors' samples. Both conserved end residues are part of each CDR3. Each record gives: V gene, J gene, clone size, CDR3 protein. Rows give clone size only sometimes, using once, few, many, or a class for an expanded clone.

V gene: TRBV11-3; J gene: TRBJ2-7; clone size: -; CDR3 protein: CASSFGGGYEQYF
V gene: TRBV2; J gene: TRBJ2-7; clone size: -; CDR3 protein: CASSEARGYEQYF
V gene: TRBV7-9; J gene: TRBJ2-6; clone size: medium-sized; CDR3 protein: CASSLQYGANVLTF
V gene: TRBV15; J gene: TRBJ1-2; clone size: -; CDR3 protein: CATSDRGRDNYGYTF
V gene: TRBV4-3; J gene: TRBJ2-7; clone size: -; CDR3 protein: CASSQDRYYVEQYF
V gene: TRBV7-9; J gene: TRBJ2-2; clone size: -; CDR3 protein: CASSLTSGDRPNTGELFF
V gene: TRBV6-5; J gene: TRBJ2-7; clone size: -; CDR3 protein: CASSSTGSSYEQYF
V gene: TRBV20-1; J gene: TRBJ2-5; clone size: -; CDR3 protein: CSARTGHRIQETQYF
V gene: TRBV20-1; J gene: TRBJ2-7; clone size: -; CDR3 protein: CSAPPTSGGRYEQYF
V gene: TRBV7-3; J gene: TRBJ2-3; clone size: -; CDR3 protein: CASSLVGRDTQYF
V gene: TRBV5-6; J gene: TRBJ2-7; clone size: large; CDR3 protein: CASTIGGFSYEQYF
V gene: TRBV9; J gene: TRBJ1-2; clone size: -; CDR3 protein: CASSVTDRVFDGYTF
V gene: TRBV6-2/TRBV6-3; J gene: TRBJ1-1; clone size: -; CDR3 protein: CASSPGPWVAFF
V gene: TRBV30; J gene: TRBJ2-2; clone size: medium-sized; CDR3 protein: CAWSSSGVDTGELFF
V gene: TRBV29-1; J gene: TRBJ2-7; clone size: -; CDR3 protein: CSVHFVPGTGAAHEQYF
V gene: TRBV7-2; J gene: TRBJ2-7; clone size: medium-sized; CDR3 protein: CASSLSYEQYF
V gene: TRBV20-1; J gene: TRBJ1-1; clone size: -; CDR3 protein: CSAISVTDTEAFF
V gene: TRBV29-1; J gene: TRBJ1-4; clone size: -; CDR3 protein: CSGLLGSTNEKLFF
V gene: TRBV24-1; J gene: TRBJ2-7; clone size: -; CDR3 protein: CATSEGRGPYEQYF
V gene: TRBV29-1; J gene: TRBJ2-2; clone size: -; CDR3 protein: CSVEAAHTGELFF
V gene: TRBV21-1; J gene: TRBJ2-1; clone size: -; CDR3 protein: CASSKNPGLAGDFGVDEQFF
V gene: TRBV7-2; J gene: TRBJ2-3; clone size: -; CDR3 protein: CASSFKRTGSDTQYF
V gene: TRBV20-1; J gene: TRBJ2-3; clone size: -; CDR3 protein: CSAKLEEGTDTQYF
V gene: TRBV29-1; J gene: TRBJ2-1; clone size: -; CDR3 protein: CSVPPLWSGSYNEQFF
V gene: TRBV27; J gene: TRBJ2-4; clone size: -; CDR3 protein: CASSPPGVFGKNIQYF
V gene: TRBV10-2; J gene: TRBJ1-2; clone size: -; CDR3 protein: CASMGTTPTNYGYTF
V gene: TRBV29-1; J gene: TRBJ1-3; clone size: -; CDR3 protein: CSSPSPAGGPGNTIYF
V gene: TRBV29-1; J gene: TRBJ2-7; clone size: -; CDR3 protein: CSVEGESSYEQYF
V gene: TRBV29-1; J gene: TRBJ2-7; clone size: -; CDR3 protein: CSVEVRAYEQYF
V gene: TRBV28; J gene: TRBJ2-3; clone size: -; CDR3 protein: CASSSRAGHTDTQYF
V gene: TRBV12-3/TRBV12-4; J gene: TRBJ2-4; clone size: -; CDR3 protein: CASESSLAKNIQYF
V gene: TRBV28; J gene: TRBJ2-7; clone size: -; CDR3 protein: CASSLPLVAAYYEQYF
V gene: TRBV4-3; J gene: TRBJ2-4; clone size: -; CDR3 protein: CASSQFPGYIQYF
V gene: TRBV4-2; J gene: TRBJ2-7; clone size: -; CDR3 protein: CASSQGTGDSYEQYF
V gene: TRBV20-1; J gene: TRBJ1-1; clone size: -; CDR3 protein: CRSRTGDLTEAFF
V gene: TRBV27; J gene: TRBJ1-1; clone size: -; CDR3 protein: CASSALTGERTEAFF
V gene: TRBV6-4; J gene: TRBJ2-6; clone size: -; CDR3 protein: CASSLQGTGANVLTF
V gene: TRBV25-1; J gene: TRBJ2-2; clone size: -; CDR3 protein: CASRMEGQMNTGELFF
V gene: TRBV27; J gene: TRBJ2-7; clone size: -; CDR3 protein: CASRQDSGYEQYF
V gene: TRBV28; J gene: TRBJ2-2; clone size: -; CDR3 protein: CAVPGRGATGELFF
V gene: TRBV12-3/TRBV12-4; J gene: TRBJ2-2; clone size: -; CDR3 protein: CASSYSGQTNTGELFF
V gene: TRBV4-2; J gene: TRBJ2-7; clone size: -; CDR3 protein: CASSQVPYEQYF
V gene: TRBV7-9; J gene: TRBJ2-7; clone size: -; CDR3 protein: CASSLESYEQYF
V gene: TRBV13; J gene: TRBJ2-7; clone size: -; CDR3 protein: CASSLGLAGGEQYF
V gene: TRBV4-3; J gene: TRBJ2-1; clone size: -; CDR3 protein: CASSPRGPASGYNEQFF
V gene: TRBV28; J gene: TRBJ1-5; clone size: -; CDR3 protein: CASTFYGGGQPQHF
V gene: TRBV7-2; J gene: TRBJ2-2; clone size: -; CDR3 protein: CASNGGPNTGELFF
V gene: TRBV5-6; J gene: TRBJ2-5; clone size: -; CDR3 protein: CASSLAGDRDF
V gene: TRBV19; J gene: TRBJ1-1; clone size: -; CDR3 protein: CAIRRGTEAFF
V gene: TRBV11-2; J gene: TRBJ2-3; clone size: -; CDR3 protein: CASSLLPGQPSTDTQYF
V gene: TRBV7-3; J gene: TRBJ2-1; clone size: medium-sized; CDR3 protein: CASSLDDTPEYNEQFF
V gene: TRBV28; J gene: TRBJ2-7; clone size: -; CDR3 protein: CASSLLAGNAYEQYF
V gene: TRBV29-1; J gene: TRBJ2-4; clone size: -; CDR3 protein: CSVVDEKNIQYF
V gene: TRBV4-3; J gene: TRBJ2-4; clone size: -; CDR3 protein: CASSQDRGTLLNF
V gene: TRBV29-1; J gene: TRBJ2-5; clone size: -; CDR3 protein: CSVHDWGTYQETQYF
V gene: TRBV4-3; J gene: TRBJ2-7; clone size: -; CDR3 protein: CASSRSSDSSYEQYF
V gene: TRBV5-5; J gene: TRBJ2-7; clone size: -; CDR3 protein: CASSFNPGSYEQYF
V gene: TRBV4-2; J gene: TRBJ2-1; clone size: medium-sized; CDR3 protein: CASSQDNQGGPSEQFF
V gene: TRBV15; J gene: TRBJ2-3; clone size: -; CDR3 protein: CATSRVGGSAIDKQYF